This T cell receptor beta chain came from a study of T cells in localized non-small cell lung cancer. The study's findings and limits: Of the top 100 tumor clones, median 57 were in adjacent lung, over 25 among its top 100.

Profiled with immunoSEQ multiplex PCR; TCRdb holds only in-frame clones, not every one. The top ten hold 1% to 1.5% of the sample, which has 70,000 to 75,000 clones, approximately 84% seen once. With regard to this clone: What it binds is not known.

Germline trimming cut 7 bases from V and 4 bases from J; bases unmatched to any gene: 11. The length of the CDR3 is 15 residues. Germline V gene lookup returns CDR1 SGHRS and CDR2 YFSETQ. Sequenced material: peripheral blood, taken before any cancer treatment. V usage is TRBV5-1 and J usage is TRBJ2-3; 8 bases line up with TRBD1. This receptor was identified in a female donor aged 60 or older with stage I lung adenocarcinoma. The CDR3 spells CASAPGQGRSDTQYF. CDR3 DNA sequence: TGCGCCAGCGCCCCCGGACAGGGTAGGTCAGATACGCAGTATTTT. The full variable domain, its missing parts supplied by reference TRBV5-1 and TRBJ2-3, is KAGVTQTPRYLIKTRGQQVTLSCSPISGHRSVSWYQQTPGQGLQFLFEYFSETQRNKGNFPGRFSGRQFSNSRSEMNVSTLELGDSALYLCASAPGQGRSDTQYFGPGTRLTVL.